This TCR beta chain was identified in a study of blood T cell repertoires in COVID-19. On this clone itself: The junction departs from germline at one end; a sequencing error may be responsible. The sample has other DNA sequences that encode this CDR3 too.

Seattle patient enrollment occurred during active infection, with longitudinal follow-up thereafter. Measured with immunoSEQ multiplex PCR; TCRdb has only the in-frame clones, and not every one. Found here are around 260,000 clones, approximately 85% of them singletons; the top ten hold 0.85% to 0.9%. The CDR3 loop spans 15 amino acids. Germline V gene sequence: CDR1 SGHAT, CDR2 FQNNGV. What was sequenced was peripheral blood. The TCR comes from a human donor with COVID-19, enrolled during active disease. The donor label of this sample is uncertain. This sequence joins TRBV11-2 and TRBJ2-7; 8 bases fit TRBD1. Here the CDR3 reads CASSLDRGSSYEQYF. Here the CDR3 DNA reads TGTGCCAGCAGCCTAGACAGGGGAAGCTCCTACGAGCAGTACTTC. The full variable domain, completed using reference TRBV11-2 and TRBJ2-7, is EAGVAQSPRYKIIEKRQSVAFWCNPISGHATLYWYQQILGQGPKLLIQFQNNGVVDDSQLPKDRFSAERLKGVDSTLKIQPAKLEDSAVYLCASSLDRGSSYEQYFGPGTRLTVT.